This TCR beta chain was observed in a study of T cells in Graves' hyperthyroidism and ophthalmopathy. Template material for amplifying TCR beta CDR3 regions consisted of RNA transcripts. When the TCR CDR3 underwent first-round RT-PCR, the HTBI primer set was used. TCRdb independently ran MiXCR on the multiplex PCR reads; one entry per CDR3 protein. The table includes 600,000 to 700,000 distinct CDR3 sequences, roughly 15% detected once. This clonotype was counted at least ten times. The target antigen is unknown. Points from the study as a whole: Also found in blood were most expanded thyroid clonotypes above 0.001. The model foresaw ophthalmopathy a median approximately 6.3 months prior to onset. Separating ophthalmopathy from stable hyperthyroidism was achieved by a 13 V-J model.

PBMCs were obtained from 10 ml fresh peripheral blood. Sequenced material: blood. The receptor comes from a woman in her thirties or forties with Graves' ophthalmopathy.

In DNA form, the CDR3 reads TGCAGTGCTAGCAGGCAGACCCTTCAAGAGACCCAGTACTTC. Translated: CSASRQTLQETQYF. The chain carries TRBV20-1 and TRBJ2-5; no reliable D call. From germline, CDR1 is DFQATT and CDR2 SNEGSKA (reference sequence). The CDR3 spans 14 residues. V was trimmed by 3 bases and J by 2 bases, leaving 13 bases between them.